This TCR beta chain was retrieved from a study of regulatory T cells in long-lasting Graves disease (dated by TCRdb to the early 2020s). About the investigation overall: Antithyroid drugs had been taken for less than 3 months by newly diagnosed Graves' disease patients. This study used TCR sequencing and RNA sequencing of peripheral blood to compare persistent Graves' disease patients against newly diagnosed Graves' disease patients. A total of about 33 samples underwent TCR sequencing, from 13 patients with persistent Graves' disease and some 20 patients with newly diagnosed Graves' disease. The study was registered as a clinical trial and conducted in China.

The CDR3 starts with the cysteine, ends with the phenylalanine, and has 15 residues. Only CDR3 DNA remains: 45 bases, in frame from the first base. Deletion took 7 bases off V and 3 bases off J, with a span of 19 bases between the germline ends. Looking up the germline V gene yields CDR1 ENHRY and CDR2 SYGVKD. The time point label of this sample denotes: newly diagnosed GD, antithyroid drugs for less than 3 months. RNA was extracted from PBMCs in TRIzol for both TCR sequencing and RNA sequencing. The diagnosis of Graves' disease was made according to American Thyroid Association guidelines. Patients for the study were recruited at an endocrinology department in Xi'an, China. Each patient gave around 9 milliliters of peripheral blood, collected in an EDTA anticoagulant tube. PBMCs were isolated by Ficoll Paque Plus density gradient separation without further T cell sorting. RNA quality was checked with an Agilent 2100 Bioanalyzer and agarose gel, and concentration with a NanoDrop 2000.

The method was multiplex PCR. These reads were obtained on an Illumina HiSeq 4000. CDR3 regions were amplified by Arm-PCR with iRepertoire HTBI primers to construct TCR beta libraries. Before sequencing, the PCR products underwent gel purification. In the original analysis: A total of around 59 TRBV and more than twelve TRBJ segments were identified across samples and were used for gene usage analysis of CDR3 amino acid clonotypes. Filtered high-quality paired reads were merged into contigs using COPE and FqMerger. BLAST was used to align contigs to IMGT TRBV, TRBD and TRBJ reference genes, with CDR3 defined following IMGT. Any clonotype with a frequency above 0.1% was counted as a highly expanded clone. Shannon entropy served as the measure of repertoire diversity, while the Gini coefficient captured V-J evenness. Public clonotypes were defined as clonotypes shared by more than one individual. TCRdb took the public reads, trimmed them with fastp at Q25, ran MiXCR for clone calling and kept in-frame beta chains. Each entry is one CDR3 protein sequence, shown with its most common DNA and genes. The V and J calls and clone size come from TCRdb's table, not from the authors' own analysis. This sample has hundreds of thousands of distinct CDR3 sequences in its table, and approximately 16% of those were observed once. In total, the top ten clones hold about 10% of the sample.

In the case of this clonotype: Its antigen specificity is not known. Nothing much larger sits one base from this clone, and base qualities are not available.

What the authors observed across the whole study: Peripheral blood alone was examined, since thyroid tissue, which constituted the primary lesion, could not be accessed. The small sample size was acknowledged by the authors as a limitation that may reduce accuracy. Lower TCR Shannon entropy and fewer highly expanded clones were observed in persistent Graves' disease patients than in newly diagnosed patients, which suggested clonal expansion. TRBV28, TRBJ1-2 and TRBJ2-5 were preferentially used in persistent disease, while TRBV20-1 and TRBJ2-1 were favored in newly diagnosed disease. Only the TCR beta chain was sequenced and analyzed. Persistent patients shared more public clonotypes among themselves (over 2,500) than newly diagnosed patients did (approximately 870).

The same sample was also used in a study of T cells in Graves' hyperthyroidism and ophthalmopathy. As noted in the second study: A patient counted as having stable Graves' hyperthyroidism if no progression to ophthalmopathy occurred over 18 months of follow-up. The hyperthyroidism patients were between 18 and 65 years old and newly diagnosed, with a disease duration of less than 2 months. Patients with uncontrolled infections, other autoimmune diseases, pregnancy or lactation were excluded. Diagnoses were established on the basis of clinical symptoms, serum thyroxine and TRAb, thyroid ultrasound, and orbital computed tomography. For the first round of RT-PCR on the TCR CDR3, the HTBI primer set was used together with the Qiagen OneStep RT-PCR kit. Most expanded thyroid clonotypes (frequency above 0.001) were also detected in blood, a finding suggesting that blood repertoires may reflect thyroid immune responses. Ophthalmopathy was separated from stable hyperthyroidism by a 13 V-J signature model, with roughly 88% sensitivity and 81% to 82% specificity obtained in cross-validation and 80%/75% obtained in testing. During validation, the model predicted progression to ophthalmopathy a median of around six months ahead of onset, with roughly 65% sensitivity and almost 75% specificity. To identify distinguishing TCR V-J signatures, a discovery cohort of around 98 patients was used, comprising 43 with Graves' ophthalmopathy and under 60 with stable Graves' hyperthyroidism. Prospective prediction of ophthalmopathy was tested in an independent validation cohort of fewer than 20 hyperthyroidism patients and 17 patients who later progressed to ophthalmopathy. For training and testing, the 100 patients in the discovery cohort were randomly divided in a 7:3 ratio. In addition, the study compared T-cell repertoires in thyroid tissue and in blood from about 6 Graves' hyperthyroidism patients. After blood sampling, hyperthyroidism patients were treated with methimazole at a starting dose of 30 mg daily, and ophthalmopathy patients were treated with high-dose intravenous methylprednisolone. Libraries were constructed in a second round of multiplex PCR, after which size selection and purification were performed. Libraries were sequenced paired-end with 100 bp reads on an Illumina HiSeq2000. SOAPnuke was used to process the raw data, removing reads that contained adapters or uncalled bases, had a mean Phred below 15, or lacked an exact match to the constant primer or identifier. COPE v1.2.5 was used to merge high-quality paired reads, and clonotypes were defined as unique nucleotide sequences. MiTCR v1.1 was used to align the clonotypes against IMGT TRBV, TRBD and TRBJ reference segments. The analysis was restricted to V-J combinations with a frequency above 0.0001, which together covered just over 98% of the repertoires. The TCS score was defined as F50 (clonal expansion) divided by E x V (chaos), with BLOSUM62-based TCRdist calculated between CDR3 peptides within each V-J. Welch's t-statistics and random forest reduced around 510 V-J features to roughly 13, which were used in a naive Bayes classifier (R e1071). No statistical method was used to fix the sample size in advance, and group allocation was not hidden from the investigators. The paper describes TCR Vbeta CDR3 sequencing of 135 peripheral blood samples, made up of some 40 ophthalmopathy patients, around 73 hyperthyroidism patients and 17 progressor patients.

The V and J genes are TRBV10-3 and TRBJ2-7; the D gene is tentatively TRBD1 or TRBD2, each matching 5 bases. Sequencing was performed on peripheral blood mononuclear cells (PBMCs), taken at new diagnosis, from a patient treated with antithyroid drugs. This clonotype was obtained from a woman aged 25 to 39 with Graves disease. Donor details come from another sample of the same person, matched by shared clones. The nucleotides read TGTGCCATCAACCCAACGGGACGAACAAACTACGAGCAGTACTTC. It encodes CAINPTGRTNYEQYF.